Listed below are T cell receptor beta chains from one sample, sequenced in a study of cytomegalovirus exposure and HLA in healthy donors. Profiling relied on immunoSEQ multiplex PCR, and the TCRdb table lists in-frame clones only, not all of them. The listing records approximately 100,000 clones. Specimen: PBMCs. The receptors were gathered from a man aged 50-60 years in good health and CMV-seropositive. Both conserved end residues are part of each CDR3. The D gene is left open where the match is weak.

d_call: .
v_call: TRBV5-6
j_call: TRBJ2-1
cdr3_length: 11
cdr3_nt: TGTGCCAGCAGCTTTAGTTATGGGCAGTTCTTC
cdr3_aa: CASSFSYGQFF

d_call: TRBD1
v_call: TRBV6-1
j_call: TRBJ1-6
cdr3_length: 14
cdr3_nt: TGTGCCAGCAGTGGAGGACAGGGCAGTTCACCCCTCCACTTT
cdr3_aa: CASSGGQGSSPLHF

d_call: .
v_call: TRBV29-1
j_call: TRBJ2-2
cdr3_length: 14
cdr3_nt: TGCAGCGTTGTTGCTGGGACAAACACCGGGGAGCTGTTTTTT
cdr3_aa: CSVVAGTNTGELFF

d_call: .
v_call: TRBV4-3
j_call: TRBJ1-4
cdr3_length: 15
cdr3_nt: TGCGCCAGCAGCCTGTCCCGGGACATTAATGAAAAACTGTTTTTT
cdr3_aa: CASSLSRDINEKLFF

d_call: .
v_call: TRBV19
j_call: TRBJ1-5
cdr3_length: 17
cdr3_nt: TGTGCCAGTAGCCTTTGGGGTCAGGGCGTGGGTGGGCAGCCCCAGCATTTT
cdr3_aa: CASSLWGQGVGGQPQHF

d_call: .
v_call: TRBV19
j_call: TRBJ2-7
cdr3_length: 14
cdr3_nt: TGTGCCACCGACCGCCGGGACAACTCCTACGAGCAGTACTTC
cdr3_aa: CATDRRDNSYEQYF

d_call: .
v_call: TRBV2
j_call: TRBJ2-3
cdr3_length: 14
cdr3_nt: TGTGCCAGCAGTGAACTAGTGCTCGGAGATACGCAGTATTTT
cdr3_aa: CASSELVLGDTQYF

d_call: TRBD1
v_call: TRBV30
j_call: TRBJ2-7
cdr3_length: 16
cdr3_nt: TGTGCCTGGAGGGGCGGCCTTGGACAGGGCTCCTACGAGCAGTACTTC
cdr3_aa: CAWRGGLGQGSYEQYF

d_call: TRBD2
v_call: TRBV6-4
j_call: TRBJ2-1
cdr3_length: 18
cdr3_nt: TGTGCCAGCAGTGACGCTAGCGGGAGGGCCTGCTCCTACAATGAGCAGTTCTTC
cdr3_aa: CASSDASGRACSYNEQFF

d_call: TRBD1
v_call: TRBV27
j_call: TRBJ1-1
cdr3_length: 16
cdr3_nt: TGTGCCAGCAGACCTAGGACAGGATCTGGGAACACTGAAGCTTTCTTT
cdr3_aa: CASRPRTGSGNTEAFF

d_call: .
v_call: TRBV2
j_call: TRBJ2-2
cdr3_length: 15
cdr3_nt: TGTGCCAGCAGTGGGGGCAGGGGGAACACCGGGGAGCTGTTTTTT
cdr3_aa: CASSGGRGNTGELFF

d_call: TRBD1
v_call: TRBV7-9
j_call: TRBJ2-7
cdr3_length: 15
cdr3_nt: TGTGCCAGCAGCTTATCCAGGGGGATCTCCTACGAGCAGTACTTC
cdr3_aa: CASSLSRGISYEQYF

d_call: TRBD1
v_call: TRBV28
j_call: TRBJ1-1
cdr3_length: 15
cdr3_nt: TGTGCCAGCAGTAAAGGGGGCAGCCTGGGCACTGAAGCTTTCTTT
cdr3_aa: CASSKGGSLGTEAFF

d_call: TRBD1
v_call: TRBV18
j_call: TRBJ2-5
cdr3_length: 16
cdr3_nt: TGTGCCAGCTCACCATTCGTCGGGACAGGGGTAGAGACCCAGTACTTC
cdr3_aa: CASSPFVGTGVETQYF

d_call: .
v_call: TRBV27
j_call: TRBJ1-1
cdr3_length: 12
cdr3_nt: TGTGCCAGCAGTCTTCTCCGAGGTGAAGCTTTCTTT
cdr3_aa: CASSLLRGEAFF

d_call: .
v_call: TRBV6-1
j_call: TRBJ2-2
cdr3_length: 14
cdr3_nt: TGTGCCAGCAGTGGACAGATAAACACCGGGGAGCTGTTTTTT
cdr3_aa: CASSGQINTGELFF

d_call: TRBD2
v_call: TRBV11-3
j_call: TRBJ2-1
cdr3_length: 16
cdr3_nt: TGTGCCAGCAGCCCTTTTAGCGGGAGGGCCAGAAATGAGCAGTTCTTC
cdr3_aa: CASSPFSGRARNEQFF

d_call: .
v_call: TRBV7-9
j_call: TRBJ1-2
cdr3_length: 12
cdr3_nt: TGTGCCAGCAGCTCCCTAGACTATGGCTACTCCTTC
cdr3_aa: CASSSLDYGYSF

d_call: TRBD1
v_call: TRBV4-3
j_call: TRBJ2-3
cdr3_length: 16
cdr3_nt: TGCGCCAGCAGCCAAGATCAGGGGGCGCAGACAGATACGCAGTATTTT
cdr3_aa: CASSQDQGAQTDTQYF

d_call: .
v_call: TRBV19
j_call: TRBJ1-1
cdr3_length: 13
cdr3_nt: TGTGCCAGTAGTATAGTTTGGGGAGGGATTGCTTTCTTT
cdr3_aa: CASSIVWGGIAFF

d_call: TRBD2
v_call: TRBV13
j_call: TRBJ2-7
cdr3_length: 16
cdr3_nt: TGTGCCAGCAGCTTTTTGCGGAGCGGGAGGACGTACGAGCAGTACTTC
cdr3_aa: CASSFLRSGRTYEQYF

d_call: .
v_call: TRBV28
j_call: TRBJ1-2
cdr3_length: 13
cdr3_nt: TGTGCCAGCGGGAACAGGGATAACTATGGCTACACCTTC
cdr3_aa: CASGNRDNYGYTF

d_call: TRBD1
v_call: TRBV7-8
j_call: TRBJ1-1
cdr3_length: 16
cdr3_nt: TGTGCCAGCAGCTCCCGGGACAGGCTGCGGGGGAGGGGAGCTTTCTTT
cdr3_aa: CASSSRDRLRGRGAFF

d_call: TRBD1
v_call: TRBV29-1
j_call: TRBJ2-3
cdr3_length: 15
cdr3_nt: TGCAGCGTACTCGAGGAAGGGGGCGGGACAGATACGCAGTATTTT
cdr3_aa: CSVLEEGGGTDTQYF

d_call: TRBD1
v_call: TRBV30
j_call: TRBJ2-7
cdr3_length: 14
cdr3_nt: TGTGCCTGGAGCCTCGGGACAGAATTCTACGAGCAGTACTTC
cdr3_aa: CAWSLGTEFYEQYF

d_call: TRBD2
v_call: TRBV5-1
j_call: TRBJ2-1
cdr3_length: 19
cdr3_nt: TGCGCCAGCAGCTTGGAAGGGACTAGCGGGAGACTCTCTTACAATGAGCAGTTCTTC
cdr3_aa: CASSLEGTSGRLSYNEQFF

d_call: TRBD1
v_call: TRBV9
j_call: TRBJ1-2
cdr3_length: 15
cdr3_nt: TGTGCCAGCAGCGACCAGGACAGGTTCAACTATGGCTACACCTTC
cdr3_aa: CASSDQDRFNYGYTF

d_call: TRBD1
v_call: TRBV11-2
j_call: TRBJ2-5
cdr3_length: 12
cdr3_nt: TGTGCCAGCAGCTCGGGACAGGGAAGCCAGTACTTC
cdr3_aa: CASSSGQGSQYF

d_call: .
v_call: TRBV29-1
j_call: TRBJ2-3
cdr3_length: 17
cdr3_nt: TGCAGCGGGACTGTCATTTTGACTGGGGATAGCACAGATACGCAGTATTTT
cdr3_aa: CSGTVILTGDSTDTQYF

d_call: .
v_call: TRBV15
j_call: TRBJ1-2
cdr3_length: 14
cdr3_nt: TGTGCCACCAGCAGAGATCTTCAGGGCGGTGGCTACACCTTC
cdr3_aa: CATSRDLQGGGYTF

d_call: .
v_call: TRBV20-1
j_call: TRBJ2-7
cdr3_length: 11
cdr3_nt: TGCAGTGGACTCCTCTCCTACGAGCAGTACTTC
cdr3_aa: CSGLLSYEQYF

d_call: .
v_call: TRBV19
j_call: TRBJ2-7
cdr3_length: 15
cdr3_nt: TGTGCCAGTAGTAATAACGCGGGCTTAGCCTACGAGCAGTACTTC
cdr3_aa: CASSNNAGLAYEQYF

d_call: .
v_call: TRBV25-1
j_call: TRBJ1-5
cdr3_length: 14
cdr3_nt: TGTGCCAGCAGTCCCCCAGGGTCGGCTCAGCCCCAGCATTTT
cdr3_aa: CASSPPGSAQPQHF

d_call: .
v_call: TRBV11-2
j_call: TRBJ2-5
cdr3_length: 13
cdr3_nt: TGTGCCAGCAGCCTGGGGCACGGAGAGACCCAGTACTTC
cdr3_aa: CASSLGHGETQYF

d_call: .
v_call: TRBV7-2
j_call: TRBJ1-3
cdr3_length: 14
cdr3_nt: TGTGCCAGCAGCCCCCAGGGTTCTGGAAACACCATATATTTT
cdr3_aa: CASSPQGSGNTIYF